The 3 T cell receptor beta chains listed next were all sequenced from one sample in a study of CD8 T cells in ankylosing spondylitis. Findings of the study overall: A TCR beta motif of fewer than ten highly homologous variants seemed to mark ankylosing spondylitis blood.

No cognate antigen is known for these TCRs. TCRdb fed the 5' RACE reads into MiXCR, producing one record per CDR3 protein. The data show roughly 700,000 distinct CDR3 sequences, with 15% to 20% seen just once and around a fifth held by the top ten. The sequencing input was blood, either unsorted or a sorted T cell fraction (not recorded which). The receptors shown here come from a male donor with ankylosing spondylitis.

This clonotype was seen a handful of times. V usage is TRBV2 and J usage is TRBJ2-3; D remains ambiguous. CDR1 is SNHLY, CDR2 FYNNEI, per germline. V shed 6 bases and J shed 4 bases, with 17 bases lying between them. The CDR3 sequence is 15 residues long. CDR3 amino acids: CASRFEKGSADTQYF. The CDR3 bases are TGTGCCAGCAGGTTCGAAAAGGGTTCAGCAGATACGCAGTATTTT.

V is TRBV20-1 and J is TRBJ2-7; D gene uncertain. V was shortened by 1 base and J by 3 bases, with 4 bases between the two germline ends. Germline CDR1 and CDR2: DFQATT and SNEGSKA (reference sequence). The CDR3 consists of 11 residues. The CDR3: CSARAVYEQYF. The CDR3 DNA reads as TGCAGTGCTAGAGCGGTCTACGAGCAGTACTTC.

The rearrangement joins TRBV3-1 to TRBJ1-1, with D perhaps matching TRBD1 (6 bases). Trimming left V 2 bases short and J 5 bases short, with 12 bases between. The CDR3 runs to 14 residues. Germline V gene data show CDR1 as LGHDT and CDR2 as YNNKEL (reference sequence). The CDR3 loop is CASSQPDRFTEAFF. CDR3 nucleotides: TGTGCCAGCAGCCAACCCGACAGGTTTACTGAAGCTTTCTTT.